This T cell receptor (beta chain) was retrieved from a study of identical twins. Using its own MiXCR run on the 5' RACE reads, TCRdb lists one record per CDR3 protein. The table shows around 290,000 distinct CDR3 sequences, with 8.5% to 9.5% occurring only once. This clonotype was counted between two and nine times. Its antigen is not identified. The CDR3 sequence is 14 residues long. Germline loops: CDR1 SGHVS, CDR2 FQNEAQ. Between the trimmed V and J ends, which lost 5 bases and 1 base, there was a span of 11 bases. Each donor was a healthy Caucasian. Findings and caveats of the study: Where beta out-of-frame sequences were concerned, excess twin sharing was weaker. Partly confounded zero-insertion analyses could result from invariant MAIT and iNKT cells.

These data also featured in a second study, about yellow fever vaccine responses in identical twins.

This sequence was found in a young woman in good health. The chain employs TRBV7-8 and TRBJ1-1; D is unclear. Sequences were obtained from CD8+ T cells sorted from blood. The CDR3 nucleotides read TGTGCCAGCAGCCCTCTGGCAGGGAACACTGAAGCTTTCTTT. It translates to CASSPLAGNTEAFF.